Listed below are T cell receptor beta chains from one sample, sequenced in a study of human T cells and chemical hapten exposure. TCRdb redid the calling of the RACE reads with MiXCR, one entry per CDR3 protein. The data show around 380,000 distinct CDR3 sequences, with 5% to 6.5% seen just once and around 8% held by the top ten. The specimen was whole blood, collected in connection with sensitization to the hapten diphenylcyclopropenone (DPC). The receptors stem from a woman younger than 35 with alopecia areata. Some clones in this sample may be carry-over from other donors' samples. Each CDR3 is given with its conserved first and last residue. Each record gives: D gene, clone size, V gene, J gene, CDR3 DNA, CDR3 protein. A D gene is named only where the DNA matches it firmly. A row's size may be missing; if present it is once, few, many or a size class.

NA	few	TRBV3-1	TRBJ2-5	TGTGCCAGCAGCCATTTACCCTCGGACAGATCCGGGGCCCAGTACTTC	CASSHLPSDRSGAQYF
NA	many	TRBV20-1	TRBJ1-5	TGCAGTGCTAGAGTATTGGAGGGGGACAATCAGCCCCAGCATTTT	CSARVLEGDNQPQHF
TRBD2	NA	TRBV20-1	TRBJ2-1	TGCAGTGCTAGGCTGGGACTAGCGGGGTTGTCCTACAATGAGCAGTTCTTC	CSARLGLAGLSYNEQFF
NA	few	TRBV7-9	TRBJ1-2	TGTGCCAGCAGCTTAGGTTCGGCAGGGACTTATGGCTACACCTTC	CASSLGSAGTYGYTF
NA	many	TRBV5-1	TRBJ2-1	TGCGCCAGCAGCCCAAGTAGCTCCTACAATGAGCAGTTCTTC	CASSPSSSYNEQFF
NA	many	TRBV28	TRBJ2-2	TGTGCCAGCAGTTCACTAAACACCGGGGAGCTGTTTTTT	CASSSLNTGELFF
NA	few	TRBV11-3	TRBJ2-3	TGTGCCAGCAGTCGGGGGCGGGAGAAAAGCACAGATACGCAGTATTTT	CASSRGREKSTDTQYF
TRBD2	NA	TRBV5-4	TRBJ2-1	TGTGCCAGCAGCTTGTATTCGGGAGGGGGGGATGAGCAGTTCTTC	CASSLYSGGGDEQFF
TRBD2	many	TRBV3-1	TRBJ2-3	TGTGCCAGCAGCCAAGATTGGCTAGCGGGGGGGCAGGAAGATACGCAGTATTTT	CASSQDWLAGGQEDTQYF
NA	few	TRBV7-2	TRBJ2-2	TGTGCCAGCAGCCCTATGTCCGGGGAGCTGTTTTTT	CASSPMSGELFF